The 26 T cell receptor beta chains given below trace back to one sample, sequenced in a study of shared clonotypes between healthy human individuals. Data came from immunoSEQ multiplex PCR; TCRdb stores just in-frame clones and leaves some out. The sample has 2 million to 3 million clones, 80% to 95% seen once. Sequenced input: naive CD4+ T cells from PBMCs. As for subset: CD45RA+ positively selected. Receptors originate from a man younger than 35 in good health. Some clones in this sample may be carry-over from other donors' samples.

A few counts support this clone. The identical CDR3 is also encoded by other nucleotide sequences in the sample. The rearrangement joins TRBV5-4 to TRBJ2-7, with 8 bases fitting TRBD1. CDR3 length: 14 amino acids. From germline, CDR1 is SGHNT and CDR2 YYREEE (reference sequence). V gave up 4 bases and J gave up 3 bases; unmatched junction bases: 6. CDR3 sequence (DNA): TGTGCCAGCAGCAAAGGACAGGGTCTCTACGAGCAGTACTTC. This codes for CASSKGQGLYEQYF.

V is TRBV10-3 and J is TRBJ2-2; 10 bases line up with TRBD1. CDR1 and CDR2 from the germline V gene are ENHRY and SYGVKD. The CDR3 is 18 amino acids. V lost 2 bases to trimming and J lost 4 bases; unmatched junction nucleotides: 10. The CDR3 DNA sequence: TGTGCCATCAGTGAGCCCCACGCCGGGACAGGGGTCACCGGGGAGCTGTTTTTT. Translation: CAISEPHAGTGVTGELFF.

The chain links TRBV18 to TRBJ2-1, with 9 bases lining up with TRBD2. The J segment lost 9 bases and the V segment lost 0 bases, leaving 6 bases of the junction unmatched. The CDR3 is 15 residues long. Germline V gene lookup returns CDR1 KGHSH and CDR2 LQKENI. The CDR3 DNA follows: TGTGCCAGCTCACCACCTAGCGGGAGCTTATTTGAGCAGTTCTTC. The encoded protein is CASSPPSGSLFEQFF.

The chain links TRBV7-2 to TRBJ2-7; 11 nucleotides line up with TRBD2. The CDR3 runs to 14 residues. Trimming removed 3 bases from V and 11 bases from J; junction bases left unmatched: 9. Germline-derived CDR1 and CDR2 are SGHTA and FQGNSA. The CDR3 loop reads CASSFGTSGSVKYF. In nucleotides, the CDR3 is TGTGCCAGCAGCTTCGGGACTAGCGGATCAGTGAAGTACTTC.

This sequence joins TRBV10-2 and TRBJ2-5; tentatively, D is TRBD1 (6 bases). Near its end, the DNA agrees better with TRBJ2-7, so the J call may be wrong. This CDR3 region has 13 residues. Germline V gene data show CDR1 as WSHSY and CDR2 as SAAADI. The CDR3 DNA sequence: TGCGCCAGCAGTGTGGACAGCTACTACGAGCAGTACTTC. Its translation is CASSVDSYYEQYF.

The chain uses TRBV6-6 and TRBJ1-1; TRBD1 might be the D (5 bases). The V and J ends lost 2 bases and 3 bases respectively, with 10 bases between them. The CDR3 consists of 14 residues. CDR1 is MNHNY, CDR2 SVGAGI, per germline (reference sequence). The CDR3 DNA reads TGTGCCAGCAGTTACAGGGGACCCGACACTGAAGCTTTCTTT. As protein: CASSYRGPDTEAFF.

This chain uses TRBV30 with TRBJ2-7; 9 bases agree with TRBD2. In germline, CDR1 is GTSNPN, CDR2 SVGIG (reference sequence). The CDR3 length is 15 residues. V dropped 4 bases and J dropped 11; count of bases not matched to a gene: 18. The CDR3 bases are TGTGCCTGGACGAAAGCGCGTGCGGGAGGGCCCAGGGAGTACTTC. It yields the protein CAWTKARAGGPREYF.

Only one count was recorded for this clone. Other DNA sequences of this sample code for an identical CDR3. The chain is built from TRBV7-2 and TRBJ2-6; D gene uncertain. Germline lookup yields CDR1 SGHTA and CDR2 FQGNSA. V shed 4 bases and J shed 0 bases, with 4 bases lying between them. The CDR3 is 14 residues long. In DNA, the CDR3 is TGTGCCAGCAGCTCGAACTCTGGGGCCAACGTCCTGACTTTC. Protein sequence: CASSSNSGANVLTF. Variable domain in full (rest from reference TRBV7-2 and TRBJ2-6): GAGVSQSPSNKVTEKGKDVELRCDPISGHTALYWYRQSLGQGLEFLIYFQGNSAPDKSGLPSDRFSAERTGGSVSTLTIQRTQQEDSAVYLCASSSNSGANVLTFGAGSRLTVL.

This clone was detected only once. The V call is TRBV5-4, the J call TRBJ2-5; D is possibly TRBD2 (6 bases). The CDR3 has 16 residues. The germline V gene has CDR1 SGHNT and CDR2 YYREEE (reference sequence). V shed 0 bases and J shed 7 bases, with 19 bases lying between them. Here the CDR3 DNA reads TGTGCCAGCAGCTTGGACCCGGGGCGGGAAGGTGGGACCCAGTACTTC. Protein sequence: CASSLDPGREGGTQYF.

This sequence joins TRBV7-9 and TRBJ2-1; D call uncertain. V lost 4 bases to trimming and J lost 11 bases, with 3 bases between them. There are 9 residues in the CDR3. Germline V gene lookup returns CDR1 SEHNR and CDR2 FQNEAQ (reference sequence). The DNA for the CDR3 is TGTGCCAGCAGCTCCAAGCAGTTCTTC. Translated: CASSSKQFF. Filled out from reference TRBV7-9 and TRBJ2-1, the complete variable domain reads DTGVSQNPRHKITKRGQNVTFRCDPISEHNRLYWYRQTLGQGPEFLTYFQNEAQLEKSRLLSDRFSAERPKGSFSTLEIQRTEQGDSAMYLCASSSKQFFGPGTRLTVL.

The chain joins TRBV5-4 to TRBJ2-1; TRBD2 is a possible D gene (5 bases). Trimming removed 4 bases at V and 3 bases at J, with 17 bases between. Germline assignment: CDR1 SGHNT and CDR2 YYREEE (reference sequence). CDR3 length: 16 amino acids. As DNA, the CDR3 is TGTGCCAGCAGCAGACCACCGGGATTCTACTACAATGAGCAGTTCTTC. Amino acid sequence: CASSRPPGFYYNEQFF.

This chain joins TRBV7-9 and TRBJ1-1, with TRBD1 matching 7 bases. Germline CDR1 SEHNR, CDR2 FQNEAQ (reference sequence). V shed 5 bases and J 4 bases; nucleotides not matched to a gene: 7. The CDR3 extends over 14 amino acids. The CDR3 DNA follows: TGTGCCAGCAGCCCGCAGGGGGTGGGCACTGAAGCTTTCTTT. It yields the protein CASSPQGVGTEAFF. The entire variable domain, with the rest obtained from reference TRBV7-9 and TRBJ1-1, is as follows: DTGVSQNPRHKITKRGQNVTFRCDPISEHNRLYWYRQTLGQGPEFLTYFQNEAQLEKSRLLSDRFSAERPKGSFSTLEIQRTEQGDSAMYLCASSPQGVGTEAFFGQGTRLTVV.

The gene calls are TRBV2 and TRBJ2-5; 7 bases map to TRBD1. The CDR3 extends over 11 amino acids. J lost 7 bases, V lost 10 bases, and 6 bases had no gene match. Germline V gene sequence: CDR1 SNHLY, CDR2 FYNNEI. CDR3 protein: CANLAGGTQYF. The CDR3 DNA reads TGTGCCAACCTAGCAGGGGGGACCCAGTACTTC.

This clone was seen a handful of times. At the DNA level, this CDR3 is encoded by other sequences in the same sample as well. The V call is TRBV19, the J call TRBJ2-6; TRBD2 might be the D (5 bases). The CDR3 totals 15 residues. The germline CDR1 and CDR2 sequences are LNHDA and SQIVND (reference sequence). V lost 1 base, J lost 1 base, and 5 bases lay in between. The CDR3 loop is CASSIGGSGANVLTF. As DNA, the CDR3 is TGTGCCAGTAGTATAGGAGGGTCTGGGGCCAACGTCCTGACTTTC.

A remark on this clone: The same CDR3 also results from other DNA sequences found in this sample. This sequence joins TRBV27 and TRBJ1-2, with 9 bases that match TRBD1. The V and J ends lost 3 bases and 4 bases, in that order; junction bases with no gene match: 0. The germline CDR1 and CDR2 sequences are MNHEY and SMNVEV (reference sequence). There are 13 residues in the CDR3. The CDR3: CASSLTGGYGYTF. The CDR3 DNA reads as TGTGCCAGCAGTTTGACAGGGGGCTATGGCTACACCTTC.

The chain combines TRBV6-5 with TRBJ2-7; TRBD1 might be the D (5 bases). Trimming removed 6 bases from V and 2 bases from J, with 11 bases in between. Germline values: CDR1 MNHEY, CDR2 SVGAGI. There are 13 residues in the CDR3. The CDR3: CASRRMDTYEQYF. The CDR3 nucleotides read TGTGCCAGCAGGCGGATGGACACCTACGAGCAGTACTTC.

The genes are TRBV28 and TRBJ1-2; TRBD1 matches 10 bases. The CDR3 is 13 amino acids. V shed 7 bases, J shed 6 bases, and the junction held 5 bases outside the gene matches. Germline CDR1 reads MDHEN; CDR2 reads SYDVKM. CDR3 in DNA: TGTGCCAGCAAGAGACAGGGGGCGAATGGCTACACCTTC. It translates to CASKRQGANGYTF.

The gene calls are TRBV5-4 and TRBJ1-1, with D uncertain. Trimming pared 4 bases from V and 1 base from J, leaving 14 bases between. CDR1 is SGHNT and CDR2 is YYREEE in the germline V gene (reference sequence). There are 15 residues in the CDR3. CDR3: CASSPLQGRNTEAFF. In DNA, the CDR3 is TGTGCCAGCAGCCCCCTCCAAGGGCGGAACACTGAAGCTTTCTTT.

This clone showed up just once. The chain recombines TRBV7-8 with TRBJ2-7; a possible D gene is TRBD2 (6 bases). Germline loops: CDR1 SGHVS, CDR2 FQNEAQ. V was clipped by 7 bases and J by 3 bases, with 10 bases between them. This CDR3 has 12 amino acids. DNA for the CDR3: TGTGCCAGCACCGGGACTGTCTACGAGCAGTACTTC. This translates into CASTGTVYEQYF.

The chain has TRBV11-2 and TRBJ2-1, with D possibly matching TRBD2 (6 bases). The V end lost 3 bases, the J end lost 0 bases, and 12 bases lay between the germline ends. The germline V gene has CDR1 SGHAT and CDR2 FQNNGV. This CDR3 contains 16 residues. The CDR3 sequence is CASSFTSSSSYNEQFF. CDR3 in DNA: TGTGCCAGCAGCTTCACTAGCTCAAGCTCCTACAATGAGCAGTTCTTC.

The rearrangement uses TRBV19 and TRBJ1-5, with 7 bases identical to TRBD1. V gave up 5 bases and J gave up 0 bases; unmatched junction bases: 13. This CDR3 comprises 18 residues. Germline V CDR1 and CDR2: LNHDA, SQIVND (reference sequence). Written as DNA, the CDR3 is TGTGCCAGTAGTCCGCGGACAGGATCAATTTATAGCAATCAGCCCCAGCATTTT. Translated: CASSPRTGSIYSNQPQHF.

V is TRBV7-9 and J is TRBJ1-4, with 7 bases aligning to TRBD1. Germline CDR1 reads SEHNR; CDR2 reads FQNEAQ (reference sequence). V trimming: 5 bases; J trimming: 7 bases; junction bases outside the gene matches: 4. This CDR3 region has 13 residues. The CDR3 DNA follows: TGTGCCAGCAGCCGAGGGACAGCTGAAAAACTGTTTTTT. It translates to CASSRGTAEKLFF.

As DNA, the CDR3 is TGTGCCTGGAGTTTGGGAGTTGCGGCCACAGATACGCAGTATTTT. This codes for CAWSLGVAATDTQYF. The chain carries TRBV30 and TRBJ2-3, with TRBD2 as a possible D gene (5 bases). The CDR3 has 15 amino acids. Germline values: CDR1 GTSNPN, CDR2 SVGIG (reference sequence). Trimming shortened V by 2 bases and J by 2 bases, and 14 bases separated the two germline ends.

The V and J genes are TRBV7-8 and TRBJ2-7; D is perhaps TRBD2 (7 bases). Germline V gives CDR1 SGHVS, CDR2 FQNEAQ. The CDR3 covers 15 residues. The V end was cut by 7 bases, the J end by 3 bases, with 19 bases between. This CDR3 is CASTPRWGGLYEQYF. For the CDR3, the DNA is TGTGCCAGCACCCCCCGGTGGGGGGGCCTCTACGAGCAGTACTTC.

The V call is TRBV2, the J call TRBJ1-1; D not certain. With 1 base removed from V and 6 bases from J, the gap between germline ends came to 15 bases. Looked up from germline, CDR1 is SNHLY and CDR2 is FYNNEI. CDR3 size: 15 residues. The CDR3 bases are TGTGCCAGCAGTGAAGTCCGGCTGAGACTAGCTGAAGCTTTCTTT. This gives the protein CASSEVRLRLAEAFF.

The chain recombines TRBV6-5 with TRBJ2-7, with 14 bases lining up with TRBD2. Germline CDR1 is MNHEY and CDR2 is SVGAGI. V was clipped by 2 bases and J by 4 bases; unmatched bases: 4. This CDR3 has 16 residues. The CDR3 is CASSYDGTSGRYEQYF. In DNA, the CDR3 is TGTGCCAGCAGTTACGACGGGACTAGCGGGAGATACGAGCAGTACTTC.